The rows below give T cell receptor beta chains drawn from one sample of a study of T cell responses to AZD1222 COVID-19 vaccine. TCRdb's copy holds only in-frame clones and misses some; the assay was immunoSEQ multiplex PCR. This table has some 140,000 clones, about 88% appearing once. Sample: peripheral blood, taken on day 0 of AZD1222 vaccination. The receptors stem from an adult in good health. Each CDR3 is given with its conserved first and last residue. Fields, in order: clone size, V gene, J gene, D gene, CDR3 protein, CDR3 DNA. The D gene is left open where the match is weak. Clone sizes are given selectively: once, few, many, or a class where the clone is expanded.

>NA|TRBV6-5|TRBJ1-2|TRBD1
CASSYRDSYGYTF
TGTGCCAGCAGTTACCGGGACAGCTATGGCTACACCTTC
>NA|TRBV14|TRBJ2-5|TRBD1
CASSQAQGVKTQYF
TGTGCCAGCAGCCAAGCGCAGGGGGTCAAGACCCAGTACTTC
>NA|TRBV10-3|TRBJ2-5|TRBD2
CAIRTDIAGSGETQYF
TGTGCCATCAGGACTGACATAGCGGGGAGTGGGGAGACCCAGTACTTC
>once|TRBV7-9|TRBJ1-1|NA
CASSRTGTSSLF
TGTGCCAGCAGCCGGACTGGGACAAGTTCCCTTTTT
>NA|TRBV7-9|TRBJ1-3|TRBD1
CASSVGISWGQNSGNTIYF
TGTGCCAGCAGCGTAGGAATATCTTGGGGACAGAACTCTGGAAACACCATATATTTT
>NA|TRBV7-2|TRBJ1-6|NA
CASSLAGMGSGPNNSPLHF
TGTGCCAGCAGCTTAGCGGGGATGGGGTCAGGACCTAATAATTCACCCCTCCACTTT
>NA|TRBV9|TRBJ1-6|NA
CASSVATGRDSPLHF
TGTGCCAGCAGCGTAGCTACAGGGCGAGATTCACCCCTCCACTTT
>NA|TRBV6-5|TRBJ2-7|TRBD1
CASSSGQSYEQYF
TGTGCCAGCAGTTCGGGACAGTCCTACGAGCAGTACTTC
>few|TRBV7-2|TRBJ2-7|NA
CASSPRGGGEQYF
TGTGCCAGCAGCCCTCGAGGGGGAGGCGAGCAGTACTTC
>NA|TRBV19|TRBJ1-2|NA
CASRLGAEVWYGYTF
TGTGCCAGTAGATTAGGGGCTGAAGTTTGGTATGGCTACACCTTC
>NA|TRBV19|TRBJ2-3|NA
CASIAGGDTQYF
TGTGCCAGTATCGCAGGGGGGGACACGCAGTATTTT
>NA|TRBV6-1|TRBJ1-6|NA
CASSEDENSPLHF
TGTGCCAGCAGTGAGGACGAAAATTCACCCCTCCACTTT
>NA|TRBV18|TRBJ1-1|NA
CASSPRRGVTEAFF
TGTGCCAGCTCACCACGTAGGGGGGTCACTGAAGCTTTCTTT
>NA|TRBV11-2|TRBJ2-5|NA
CASSLSDRETQYF
TGTGCCAGCAGCTTGAGTGATCGTGAGACCCAGTACTTC
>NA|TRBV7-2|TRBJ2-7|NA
CASSSTGAASQQYF
TGTGCCAGCAGCTCGACCGGGGCGGCCTCCCAGCAGTACTTC
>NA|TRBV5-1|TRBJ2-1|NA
CASSPGGTGLFF
TGCGCCAGCAGTCCTGGCGGGACGGGCCTATTCTTC
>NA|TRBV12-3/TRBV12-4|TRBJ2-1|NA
CASRRGLGDEQFF
TGTGCCAGCAGGAGGGGCCTCGGGGATGAGCAGTTCTTC
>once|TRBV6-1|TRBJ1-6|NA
CASSEAPASSYNSPLHF
TGTGCCAGCAGTGAAGCTCCCGCCAGCTCCTATAATTCACCCCTCCACTTT
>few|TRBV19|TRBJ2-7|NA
CASSWRVVGEQYF
TGTGCCAGTAGTTGGAGGGTTGTTGGCGAGCAGTACTTC
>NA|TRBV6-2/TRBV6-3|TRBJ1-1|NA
CASSSHVTEAFF
TGTGCCAGCAGTTCACATGTGACTGAAGCTTTCTTT
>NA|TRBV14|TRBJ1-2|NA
CASSQASGDGYTF
TGTGCCAGCAGCCAAGCATCCGGAGATGGCTACACCTTC
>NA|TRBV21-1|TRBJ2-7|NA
CASTPHLGQGRTYEQYF
TGTGCCAGCACCCCTCATCTGGGACAGGGGCGTACCTACGAGCAGTACTTC
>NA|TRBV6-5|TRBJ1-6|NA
CASSRGRDNSPLHF
TGTGCCAGCAGTCGGGGCAGGGATAATTCACCCCTCCACTTT
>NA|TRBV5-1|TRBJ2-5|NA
CASSLEETQYF
TGCGCCAGCAGCTTAGAGGAGACCCAGTACTTC